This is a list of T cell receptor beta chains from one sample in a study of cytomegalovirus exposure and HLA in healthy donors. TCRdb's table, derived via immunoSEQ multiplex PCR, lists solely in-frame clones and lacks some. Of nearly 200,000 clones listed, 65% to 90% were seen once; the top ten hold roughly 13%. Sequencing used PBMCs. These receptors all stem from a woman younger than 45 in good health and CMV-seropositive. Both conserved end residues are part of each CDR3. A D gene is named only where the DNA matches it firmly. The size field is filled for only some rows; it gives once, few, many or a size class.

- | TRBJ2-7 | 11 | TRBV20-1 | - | CSAGGNYEQYF | TGCAGTGCTGGCGGGAACTACGAGCAGTACTTC
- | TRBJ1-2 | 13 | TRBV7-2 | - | CASSLWGVSGYTF | TGTGCCAGCAGCTTGTGGGGGGTTAGTGGCTACACCTTC
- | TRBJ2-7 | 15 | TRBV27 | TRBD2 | CASSGDSGSSYEQYF | TGTGCCAGCAGTGGAGATAGCGGGAGCTCCTACGAGCAGTACTTC
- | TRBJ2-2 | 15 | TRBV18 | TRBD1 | CASSLGQAGTGELFF | TGTGCCAGCTCGCTAGGACAGGCGGGCACCGGGGAGCTGTTTTTT
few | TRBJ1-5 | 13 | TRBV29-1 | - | CSVEMGRNQPQHF | TGCAGCGTTGAGATGGGCAGAAATCAGCCCCAGCATTTT
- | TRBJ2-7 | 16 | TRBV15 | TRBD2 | CATSRGGGETGYEQYF | TGTGCCACCAGCAGAGGCGGGGGGGAAACTGGCTACGAGCAGTACTTC
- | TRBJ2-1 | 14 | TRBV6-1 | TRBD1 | CAIRGTGSYNEQFF | TGTGCCATCCGCGGGACAGGGTCCTACAATGAGCAGTTCTTC
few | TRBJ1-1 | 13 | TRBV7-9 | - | CASSLEGAAEAFF | TGTGCCAGCAGCTTAGAAGGGGCAGCTGAAGCTTTCTTT
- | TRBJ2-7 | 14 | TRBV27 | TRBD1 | CASSLQGAGYEQYF | TGTGCCAGCAGTTTACAGGGGGCCGGATACGAGCAGTACTTC
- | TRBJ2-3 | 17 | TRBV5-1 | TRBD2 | CASKEPTSGRWADTQYF | TGCGCCAGCAAGGAGCCGACTAGCGGGAGGTGGGCAGATACGCAGTATTTT
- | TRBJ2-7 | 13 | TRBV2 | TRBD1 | CASRRGQHYEQYF | TGTGCCAGCAGGAGGGGACAGCACTACGAGCAGTACTTC
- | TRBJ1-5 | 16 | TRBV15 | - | CATSRGDILSNQPQHF | TGTGCCACCAGCAGAGGCGACATCCTGAGCAATCAGCCCCAGCATTTT
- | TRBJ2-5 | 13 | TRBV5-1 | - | CASSDPGEETQYF | TGCGCCAGCAGTGATCCGGGAGAAGAGACCCAGTACTTC
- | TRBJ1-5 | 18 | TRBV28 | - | CASTGLTGNLYSNQPQHF | TGTGCCAGCACCGGACTGACAGGAAACCTTTATAGCAATCAGCCCCAGCATTTT
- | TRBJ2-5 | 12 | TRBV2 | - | CASSGPGETQYF | TGTGCCAGCAGTGGACCGGGGGAGACCCAGTACTTC
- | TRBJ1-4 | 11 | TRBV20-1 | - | CSAQDREKLFF | TGCAGTGCCCAGGACAGAGAAAAACTGTTTTTT
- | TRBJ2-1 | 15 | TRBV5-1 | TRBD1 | CASRVGQGAYNEQFF | TGCGCCAGCAGGGTGGGACAGGGGGCTTACAATGAGCAGTTCTTC
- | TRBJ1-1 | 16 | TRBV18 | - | CASSLPDTAGNTEAFF | TGTGCCAGCTCTCTACCAGACACAGCGGGGAACACTGAAGCTTTCTTT
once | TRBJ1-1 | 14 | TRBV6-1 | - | CAIQRAFGETEAFF | TGTGCCATACAGAGGGCGTTTGGCGAAACTGAAGCTTTCTTT
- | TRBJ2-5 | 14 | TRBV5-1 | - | CASSAGGLQETQYF | TGCGCCAGCAGCGCTGGCGGGCTACAAGAGACCCAGTACTTC
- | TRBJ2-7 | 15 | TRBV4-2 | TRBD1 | CASSQDKTGPYEQYF | TGTGCCAGCAGCCAAGATAAGACAGGGCCCTACGAGCAGTACTTC
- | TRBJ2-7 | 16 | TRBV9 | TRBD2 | CASSVAAGAFEGEQYF | TGTGCCAGCAGCGTAGCCGCGGGAGCTTTTGAGGGCGAGCAGTACTTC
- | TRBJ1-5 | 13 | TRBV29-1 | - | CSVVIQAGQPQHF | TGCAGCGTTGTAATCCAAGCGGGACAGCCCCAGCATTTT
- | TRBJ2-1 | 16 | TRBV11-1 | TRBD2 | CASSAQLAGGYNEQFF | TGTGCCAGCAGCGCTCAATTAGCGGGAGGGTACAATGAGCAGTTCTTC
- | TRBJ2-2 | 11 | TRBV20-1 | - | CSLGRPGELFF | TGCAGCCTGGGGCGGCCCGGGGAGCTGTTTTTT
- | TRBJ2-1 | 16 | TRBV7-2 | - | CASSPVADPSLDEQFF | TGTGCCAGCAGCCCTGTAGCGGATCCTAGTTTAGATGAGCAGTTCTTC
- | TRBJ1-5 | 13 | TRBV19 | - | CASSGGKGQPQHF | TGTGCCAGTAGTGGAGGGAAGGGACAGCCCCAGCATTTT
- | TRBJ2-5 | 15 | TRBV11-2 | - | CASSLGPTHQETQYF | TGTGCCAGCAGCTTAGGCCCGACTCACCAAGAGACCCAGTACTTC
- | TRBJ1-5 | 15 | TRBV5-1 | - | CASSTEGGFNQPQHF | TGCGCCAGCAGCACGGAGGGGGGGTTCAATCAGCCCCAGCATTTT
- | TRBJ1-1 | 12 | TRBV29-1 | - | CSVVQGNTEAFF | TGCAGCGTAGTACAGGGGAACACTGAAGCTTTCTTT
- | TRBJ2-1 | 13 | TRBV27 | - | CASSLDNNNEQFF | TGTGCCAGCAGTTTAGACAACAACAATGAGCAGTTCTTC
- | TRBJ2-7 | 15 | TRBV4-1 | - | CASSQDMGRAYEQYF | TGCGCCAGCAGCCAAGATATGGGCAGGGCCTACGAGCAGTACTTC
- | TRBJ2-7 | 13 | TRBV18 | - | CASSSDSYYEQYF | TGTGCCAGCTCATCGGACAGCTACTACGAGCAGTACTTC
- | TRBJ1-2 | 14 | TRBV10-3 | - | CAISGTGQNYGYTF | TGTGCCATCAGCGGTACAGGGCAAAACTATGGCTACACCTTC
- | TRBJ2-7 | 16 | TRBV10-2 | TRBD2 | CASRASSGNNPYEQYF | TGCGCCAGCAGGGCATCTAGCGGGAACAACCCCTACGAGCAGTACTTC
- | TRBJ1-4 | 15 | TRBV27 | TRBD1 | CASSPMTGSREKLFF | TGTGCCAGCAGCCCTATGACAGGGTCGCGCGAAAAACTGTTTTTT
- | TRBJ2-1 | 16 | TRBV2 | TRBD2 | CATTSGRATVGNEQFF | TGTGCCACCACTAGCGGGAGGGCCACAGTGGGCAATGAGCAGTTCTTC
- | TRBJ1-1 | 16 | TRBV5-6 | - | CASNFFRAAMNTEAFF | TGTGCCAGCAACTTCTTCAGGGCCGCTATGAACACTGAAGCTTTCTTT
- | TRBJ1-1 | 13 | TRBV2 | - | CASSGTLYTEAFF | TGTGCCAGCAGCGGTACGCTTTACACTGAAGCTTTCTTT
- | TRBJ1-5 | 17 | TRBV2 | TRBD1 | CASRAGTGGWSNQPQHF | TGTGCCAGCAGGGCCGGGACAGGGGGATGGAGCAATCAGCCCCAGCATTTT